These 15 T cell receptor beta chains originate from one sample sequenced in a study of blood T cell repertoires in COVID-19. Method: immunoSEQ multiplex PCR; TCRdb's copy keeps in-frame clones and lacks some. The sample includes approximately 21,000 clones, 87% of them seen just once. Sequenced material: peripheral blood. These receptors originate from a human donor with active COVID-19. The donor label of this sample is uncertain.

This chain uses TRBV11-2 with TRBJ2-1; D remains ambiguous. Trimming took 6 bases from V and 4 from J, leaving 7 bases between them. From germline, CDR1 is SGHAT and CDR2 FQNNGV. The CDR3 is made up of 12 amino acids. CDR3 DNA sequence: TGTGCCAGCAGTCCCGGGTACAATGAGCAGTTCTTC. It specifies CASSPGYNEQFF.

The V call is TRBV11-2, the J call TRBJ2-7, with 8 bases fitting TRBD2. The V gene end was trimmed by 0 bases and the J gene end by 4 bases; junction bases not matched to a gene: 2. The CDR3 loop spans 14 amino acids. Germline lookup yields CDR1 SGHAT and CDR2 FQNNGV. CDR3 sequence: CASSLERGAYEQYF. CDR3 DNA: TGTGCCAGCAGCTTAGAGCGGGGGGCGTACGAGCAGTACTTC.

This chain connects TRBV28 to TRBJ2-2, with TRBD2 identical over 7 bases. CDR3 length: 13 residues. Germline V gene lookup returns CDR1 MDHEN and CDR2 SYDVKM. With 8 bases clipped from V and 9 bases from J, the junction kept 9 bases outside the gene matches. The CDR3, as DNA: TGTGCCAGCTCGACTAGCTCCAACCGGGAGCTGTTTTTT. It translates to CASSTSSNRELFF.

This chain joins TRBV30 and TRBJ2-5, with D possibly matching TRBD2 (5 bases). V lost 4 bases and J lost 7, with 13 bases in between. Germline V CDR1 and CDR2: GTSNPN, SVGIG (reference sequence). There are 12 residues in the CDR3. The CDR3 DNA follows: TGTGCCTGGACGTCGGGGAGAGGGACCCAGTACTTC. Protein product: CAWTSGRGTQYF.

The chain recombines TRBV6-5 with TRBJ1-2; weak D call: TRBD1 (5 bases). V was trimmed by 7 bases and J by 7 bases, leaving 13 bases between them. The CDR3 is 12 amino acids. From germline, CDR1 is MNHEY and CDR2 SVGAGI. The CDR3: CASTSPQGGYTF. The CDR3 DNA sequence: TGTGCCAGCACCAGTCCCCAGGGTGGCTACACCTTC.

This chain uses TRBV30 with TRBJ2-1, with 8 bases that match TRBD1. The V gene's germline CDR1 is GTSNPN and CDR2 SVGIG (reference sequence). The length of the CDR3 is 14 residues. Trimming took 2 bases from V and 3 from J; bases not matched to a gene: 3. The chain's CDR3 is CAWSPGQDYNEQFF. DNA of the CDR3: TGTGCCTGGAGTCCGGGACAGGACTACAATGAGCAGTTCTTC.

The chain joins TRBV30 to TRBJ2-3; 12 positions agree with TRBD2. Germline lookup yields CDR1 GTSNPN and CDR2 SVGIG (reference sequence). The CDR3 sequence is 16 residues long. Trimming took 2 bases from V and 4 from J; bases not matched to a gene: 7. This chain's CDR3 is CAWSQTSGRASDTQYF. For the CDR3, the DNA is TGTGCCTGGAGTCAGACTAGCGGGAGAGCCTCAGATACGCAGTATTTT.

V usage is TRBV29-1 and J usage is TRBJ1-5, with D perhaps TRBD1 (5 bases). The V gene lost 4 bases and the J gene lost 0 bases, with 13 bases spanning the gap. The germline gives CDR1 SQVTM, CDR2 ANQGSEA. The CDR3 is 15 amino acids. The DNA of the CDR3 is TGCAGCGTTGTTGCCGCAGGGAATAGCAATCAGCCCCAGCATTTT. Residues: CSVVAAGNSNQPQHF.

The chain combines TRBV6-5 with TRBJ1-1; possibly TRBD1 for D (6 bases). Per germline, CDR1 MNHEY and CDR2 SVGAGI. The CDR3 is made up of 13 amino acids. V was pared by 10 bases and J by 2 bases, with 14 bases between. The CDR3 nucleotides are TGTGCCACCGAACAGGGTATCAACACTGAAGCTTTCTTT. Translating gives CATEQGINTEAFF.

This clone is medium-sized. The V and J genes are TRBV11-2 and TRBJ2-1; D might be TRBD2 (5 bases). Germline lookup yields CDR1 SGHAT and CDR2 FQNNGV. The V gene lost 1 base and the J gene lost 1 base, with 11 bases spanning the gap. CDR3 length: 16 amino acids. The DNA of the CDR3 is TGTGCCAGCAGCTTAGGGGTGGGAGCGTCCTACAATGAGCAGTTCTTC. Its protein product is CASSLGVGASYNEQFF.

V usage is TRBV11-2 and J usage is TRBJ2-5; D perhaps matches TRBD2 (5 bases). The germline V gene encodes CDR1 SGHAT and CDR2 FQNNGV. V shed 2 bases and J shed 2 bases, with 9 bases lying between them. The CDR3 runs 14 residues. The CDR3 sequence is CASSLLPGQETQYF. CDR3 DNA: TGTGCCAGCAGCTTACTCCCGGGGCAAGAGACCCAGTACTTC.

The chain employs TRBV2 and TRBJ2-3; TRBD2 agrees at 10 bases. CDR1 is SNHLY and CDR2 is FYNNEI in the germline V gene. The trim removed 8 bases at V and 4 bases at J, leaving 3 bases unmatched. The CDR3 totals 13 residues. In DNA, the CDR3 is TGTGCCAGCGTTCTAGCGGGAGCAGATACGCAGTATTTT. Translated, it gives CASVLAGADTQYF.

This clone occurred once. This chain joins TRBV4-2 and TRBJ2-1; 9 bases align to TRBD2. The junction had 10 bases not matched to a gene; V was cut back by 1 base and J by 6 bases. Germline loops: CDR1 LGHNA, CDR2 YNFKEQ. There are 17 residues in the CDR3. The CDR3 coding sequence is TGTGCCAGCAGCCAAGGGGTAGCGGGGGCGGGGTCCAATGAGCAGTTCTTC. This gives the protein CASSQGVAGAGSNEQFF.

The CDR3 DNA sequence: TGCAGCGCTGGGGGGGACAGGAACCTACTCGGGGAGCAGTACTTC. It encodes CSAGGDRNLLGEQYF. The chain carries TRBV29-1 and TRBJ2-7; TRBD1 might be the D (8 bases). Trimming took off 7 bases at V and 7 bases at J, with 26 bases between the two ends. Per the germline V gene, CDR1 is SQVTM and CDR2 is ANQGSEA. This CDR3 contains 15 residues.

CDR3 bases: TGTGCCAGCTCACCCGATGCACAGAACACTGAAGCTTTCTTT. Protein product: CASSPDAQNTEAFF. The V and J genes are TRBV18 and TRBJ1-1; D is ambiguous. CDR1 is KGHSH and CDR2 is LQKENI in the germline V gene. Trimming left V 3 bases short and J 1 base short, with 9 bases between. CDR3 size: 14 residues.